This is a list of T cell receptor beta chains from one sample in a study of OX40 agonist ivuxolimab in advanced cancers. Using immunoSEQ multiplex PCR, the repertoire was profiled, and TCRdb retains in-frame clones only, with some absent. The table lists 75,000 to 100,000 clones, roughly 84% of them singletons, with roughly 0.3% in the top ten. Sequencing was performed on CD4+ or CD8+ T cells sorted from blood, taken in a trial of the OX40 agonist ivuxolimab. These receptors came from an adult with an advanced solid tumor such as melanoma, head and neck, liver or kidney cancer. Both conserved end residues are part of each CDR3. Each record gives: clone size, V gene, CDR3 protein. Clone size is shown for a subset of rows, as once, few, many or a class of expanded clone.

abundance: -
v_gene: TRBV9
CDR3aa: CASSVGLGNNYGYTF

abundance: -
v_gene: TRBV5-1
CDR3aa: CASSLESSGGPTQYF

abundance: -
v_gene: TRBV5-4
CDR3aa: CASSRGQGAFGYTF

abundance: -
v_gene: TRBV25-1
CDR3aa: CASSGNRGWASEAFF

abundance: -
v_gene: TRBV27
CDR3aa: CASSPTSGRFIGQYF

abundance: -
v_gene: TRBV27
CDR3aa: CASSARLTDTQYF

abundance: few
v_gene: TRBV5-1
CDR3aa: CASSPTGSSSGNTIYF

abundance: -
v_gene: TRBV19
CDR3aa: CASSNRQGHEQYF

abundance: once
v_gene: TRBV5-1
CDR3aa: CASSMGSSNTGELFF

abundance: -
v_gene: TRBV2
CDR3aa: CASRRQGSIYNGYTF

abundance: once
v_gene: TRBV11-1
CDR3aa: CASSAVGGQFF

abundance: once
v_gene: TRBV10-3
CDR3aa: CAISEDSPLTDTQYF

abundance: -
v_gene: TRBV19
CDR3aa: CASSFGTGGFGSNQPQHF

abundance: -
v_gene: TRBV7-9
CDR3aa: CASSLERREGYEQYF

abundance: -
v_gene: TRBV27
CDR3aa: CASRPRQGRDNSPLHF

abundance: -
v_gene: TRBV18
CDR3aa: CASSLTRARESGEQFF

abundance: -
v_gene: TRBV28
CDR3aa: CASSSLTGALFGYTF

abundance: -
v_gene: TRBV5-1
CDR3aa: CASSLEGMNQPQHF

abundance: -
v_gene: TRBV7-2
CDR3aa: CASSLWSEETQYF

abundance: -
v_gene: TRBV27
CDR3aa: CASTKGQGAPYEQYF

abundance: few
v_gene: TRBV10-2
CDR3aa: CASSHQGGNTEAFF

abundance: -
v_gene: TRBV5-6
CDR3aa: CASSALRGSNQPQHF

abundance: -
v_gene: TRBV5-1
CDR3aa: CASTTSGGATDTQYF

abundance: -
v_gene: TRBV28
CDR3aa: CASSLMTSGVLDTQYF

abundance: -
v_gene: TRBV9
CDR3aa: CASSVRSGSGVADTQYF

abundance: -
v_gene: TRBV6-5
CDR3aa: CASSQLGQGSTEAFF

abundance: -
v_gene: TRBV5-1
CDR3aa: CASSLSLAGYNEQFF

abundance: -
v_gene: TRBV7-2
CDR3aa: CASSLVGGGQPQHF

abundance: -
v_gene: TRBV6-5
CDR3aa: CASSYGRNTEAFF

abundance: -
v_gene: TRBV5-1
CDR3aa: CASSSPQDWSGGGYTF

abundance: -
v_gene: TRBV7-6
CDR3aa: CASSLGVTRNNEQFF